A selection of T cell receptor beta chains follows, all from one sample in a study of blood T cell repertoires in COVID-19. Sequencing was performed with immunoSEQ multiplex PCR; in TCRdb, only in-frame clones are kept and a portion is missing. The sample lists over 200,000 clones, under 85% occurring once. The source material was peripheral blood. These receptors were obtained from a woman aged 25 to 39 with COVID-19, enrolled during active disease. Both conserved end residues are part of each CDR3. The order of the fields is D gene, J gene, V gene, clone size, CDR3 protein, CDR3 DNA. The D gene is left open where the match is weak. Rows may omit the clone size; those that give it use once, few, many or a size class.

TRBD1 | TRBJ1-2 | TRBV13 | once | CASSLFTGANYGYTF | TGTGCCAGCAGCTTATTTACAGGGGCAAACTATGGCTACACCTTC
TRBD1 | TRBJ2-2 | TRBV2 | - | CASMDRVGTGELFF | TGTGCCAGCATGGACAGGGTGGGCACCGGGGAGCTGTTTTTT
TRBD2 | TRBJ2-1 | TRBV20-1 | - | CSASGTAGGIYNEQFF | TGCAGTGCTAGTGGTACGGCGGGAGGAATCTACAATGAGCAGTTCTTC
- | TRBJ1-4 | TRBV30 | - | CAWKPGTFSREKLFF | TGTGCCTGGAAACCCGGGACATTCAGCAGGGAAAAACTGTTTTTT
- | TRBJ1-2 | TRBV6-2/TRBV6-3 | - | CASSYSGTNPGYTF | TGTGCCAGCAGTTACTCAGGGACAAATCCAGGCTACACCTTC
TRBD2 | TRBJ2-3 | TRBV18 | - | CASSPRSLAGTSTDTQYF | TGTGCCAGCTCACCTCGTTCGTTAGCGGGAACAAGCACAGATACGCAGTATTTT
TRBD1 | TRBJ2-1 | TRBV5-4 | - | CASSLGPGTGSYDEQFF | TGTGCCAGCAGCTTGGGTCCTGGGACAGGGAGTTACGATGAGCAGTTCTTC
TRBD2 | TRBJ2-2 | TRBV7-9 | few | CASNSDTSGLNTGELFF | TGTGCCAGCAACAGCGACACTAGCGGGCTGAACACCGGGGAGCTGTTTTTT
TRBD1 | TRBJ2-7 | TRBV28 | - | CASSLTGTGAYEQYF | TGTGCCAGCAGTCTCACCGGGACAGGCGCCTACGAGCAGTACTTC
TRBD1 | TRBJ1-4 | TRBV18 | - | CASSSIRGRPEFGKLFF | TGTGCCAGCTCATCGATCAGGGGGCGGCCCGAATTCGGAAAACTGTTTTTT
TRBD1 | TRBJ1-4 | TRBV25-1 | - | CASKTGQGATQDEKLFF | TGTGCCAGCAAGACGGGACAGGGGGCCACCCAAGATGAAAAACTGTTTTTT
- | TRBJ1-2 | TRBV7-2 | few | CASSLQGRLYGYTF | TGTGCCAGCAGCTTACAGGGAAGGCTCTATGGCTACACCTTC
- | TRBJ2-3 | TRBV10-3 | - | CAISSGATSTDTQYF | TGTGCCATCAGTTCTGGGGCTACTAGCACAGATACGCAGTATTTT
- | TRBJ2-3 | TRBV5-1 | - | CASSLGAGRSTSTDTQYF | TGCGCCAGCAGCCTGGGGGCCGGGAGATCAACTAGCACAGATACGCAGTATTTT
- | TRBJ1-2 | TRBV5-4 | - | CASSSERGGYGYTF | TGTGCCAGCAGCTCCGAGCGGGGCGGCTATGGCTACACCTTC
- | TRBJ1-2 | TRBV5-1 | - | CASNSGDNYGYTF | TGCGCCAGCAACTCGGGGGACAACTATGGCTACACCTTC
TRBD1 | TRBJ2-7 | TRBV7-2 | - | CASSLRQGEYEQYF | TGTGCCAGCAGCTTGAGACAGGGTGAATACGAGCAGTACTTC
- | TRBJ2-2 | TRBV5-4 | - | CASSERASSGELFF | TGTGCCAGCAGCGAGCGAGCGTCGTCCGGGGAGCTGTTTTTT
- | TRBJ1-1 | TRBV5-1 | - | CASSLGPTGLEAFF | TGCGCCAGCAGCTTGGGTCCCACAGGTCTCGAAGCTTTCTTT
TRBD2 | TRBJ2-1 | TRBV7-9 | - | CASEVPLAGFYNEQFF | TGTGCCAGCGAGGTTCCTCTAGCGGGATTTTACAATGAGCAGTTCTTC
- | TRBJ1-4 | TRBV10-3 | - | CAISQGSTNEKLFF | TGTGCCATCAGTCAGGGATCAACTAATGAAAAACTGTTTTTT
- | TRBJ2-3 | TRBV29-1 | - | CSVDITDTQYF | TGCAGCGTTGATATCACAGATACGCAGTATTTT
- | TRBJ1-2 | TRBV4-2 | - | CASSQEGGNYGYTF | TGTGCCAGCAGCCAAGAGGGGGGGAACTATGGCTACACCTTC
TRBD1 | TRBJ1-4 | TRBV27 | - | CASSLRRDSEKLFF | TGTGCCAGCAGTTTAAGGAGGGACAGTGAAAAACTGTTTTTT
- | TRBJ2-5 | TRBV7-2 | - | CASSSRGRETQYF | TGTGCCAGCAGCTCCCGGGGGAGAGAGACCCAGTACTTC
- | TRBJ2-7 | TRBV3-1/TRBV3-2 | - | CASSQDPRGVFYEQYF | TGTGCCAGCAGCCAAGATCCGCGCGGGGTGTTCTACGAGCAGTACTTC
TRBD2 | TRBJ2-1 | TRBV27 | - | CASVSLGLYSSEQFF | TGTGCCAGCGTCTCGCTGGGACTATATTCGAGTGAGCAGTTCTTC
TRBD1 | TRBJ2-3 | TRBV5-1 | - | CASSPGTGGLDTQYF | TGCGCCAGCAGCCCGGGGACAGGGGGCTTAGATACGCAGTATTTT
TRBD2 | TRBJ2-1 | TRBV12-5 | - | CASGDPAITSGYNEQFF | TGTGCTAGTGGGGATCCTGCTATTACTAGCGGATACAATGAGCAGTTCTTC
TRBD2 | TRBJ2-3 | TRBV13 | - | CASSLGPTSGGADTQYF | TGTGCCAGCAGCTTAGGACCTACTAGCGGGGGCGCAGATACGCAGTATTTT
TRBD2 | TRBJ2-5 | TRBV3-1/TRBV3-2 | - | CASSRVAGGPVETQYF | TGTGCCAGCAGCCGGGTCGCGGGGGGGCCCGTGGAGACCCAGTACTTC